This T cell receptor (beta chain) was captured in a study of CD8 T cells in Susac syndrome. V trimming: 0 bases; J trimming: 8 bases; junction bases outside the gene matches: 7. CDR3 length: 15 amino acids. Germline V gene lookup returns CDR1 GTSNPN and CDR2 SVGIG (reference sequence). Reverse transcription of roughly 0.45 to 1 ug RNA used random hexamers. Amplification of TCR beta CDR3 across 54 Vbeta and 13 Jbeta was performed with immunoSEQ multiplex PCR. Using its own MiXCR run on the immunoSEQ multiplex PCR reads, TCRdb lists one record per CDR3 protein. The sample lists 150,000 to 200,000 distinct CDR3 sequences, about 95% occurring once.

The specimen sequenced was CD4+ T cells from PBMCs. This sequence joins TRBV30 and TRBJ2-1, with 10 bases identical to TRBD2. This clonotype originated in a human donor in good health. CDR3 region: CAWSVGSGRADEQFF. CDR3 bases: TGTGCCTGGAGTGTAGGGAGCGGGAGGGCCGATGAGCAGTTCTTC.